A selection of T cell receptor beta chains follows, all from one sample in a study of OX40 agonist ivuxolimab in advanced cancers. Some clones are missing from TCRdb's copy, which holds only in-frame ones; the method was immunoSEQ multiplex PCR. The profile shows tens of thousands of clones, roughly 77% of them singletons. Specimen: CD4+ or CD8+ T cells sorted from blood, collected in a trial of the OX40 agonist ivuxolimab. These receptors were obtained from an adult with an advanced solid tumor such as melanoma, head and neck, liver or kidney cancer. The CDR3 runs from the conserved cysteine through the conserved F or W. The D gene is left open where the match is weak. Rows may omit the clone size; those that give it use once, few, many or a size class.

d_gene: NA; v_gene: TRBV14; j_gene: TRBJ1-5; abundance: few; CDR3aa: CASSQGGMGNQPQHF; CDR3nt: TGTGCCAGCAGCCAAGGGGGCATGGGCAATCAGCCCCAGCATTTT
d_gene: NA; v_gene: TRBV7-3; j_gene: TRBJ2-7; abundance: NA; CDR3aa: CASSPRVHGRYEQYF; CDR3nt: TGTGCCAGCAGCCCCCGGGTCCACGGGCGCTACGAGCAGTACTTC
d_gene: NA; v_gene: TRBV5-1; j_gene: TRBJ2-7; abundance: NA; CDR3aa: CASSLRERTYEQYF; CDR3nt: TGCGCCAGCAGCTTGCGGGAGAGGACCTACGAGCAGTACTTC
d_gene: NA; v_gene: TRBV6-5; j_gene: TRBJ1-1; abundance: NA; CDR3aa: CASNLRGGDTEAFF; CDR3nt: TGTGCCAGCAACCTGCGTGGAGGTGACACTGAAGCTTTCTTT
d_gene: TRBD1; v_gene: TRBV5-1; j_gene: TRBJ2-7; abundance: NA; CDR3aa: CASSLGQGLTYEQYF; CDR3nt: TGCGCCAGCAGCTTGGGACAGGGGTTAACCTACGAGCAGTACTTC
d_gene: TRBD1; v_gene: TRBV9; j_gene: TRBJ2-3; abundance: NA; CDR3aa: CASSVDQDRTQYF; CDR3nt: TGTGCCAGCAGCGTAGATCAGGACAGGACGCAGTATTTT
d_gene: NA; v_gene: TRBV9; j_gene: TRBJ1-2; abundance: NA; CDR3aa: CASSGGAPVGGYTF; CDR3nt: TGTGCCAGCAGCGGCGGGGCCCCTGTAGGTGGCTACACCTTC
d_gene: NA; v_gene: TRBV30; j_gene: TRBJ2-3; abundance: NA; CDR3aa: CAWSRNFVDTQYF; CDR3nt: TGTGCCTGGAGCCGAAATTTTGTAGATACGCAGTATTTT
d_gene: NA; v_gene: TRBV5-1; j_gene: TRBJ2-7; abundance: NA; CDR3aa: CASSLEGGNAYEQYF; CDR3nt: TGCGCCAGCAGCTTGGAAGGGGGAAACGCCTACGAGCAGTACTTC
d_gene: NA; v_gene: TRBV11-2; j_gene: TRBJ2-7; abundance: NA; CDR3aa: CASGQYEQYF; CDR3nt: TGCGCCTCAGGGCAGTACGAGCAGTACTTC
d_gene: TRBD1; v_gene: TRBV2; j_gene: TRBJ1-1; abundance: NA; CDR3aa: CASTVIGQGVTEAFF; CDR3nt: TGTGCCAGCACCGTTATTGGACAGGGGGTTACTGAAGCTTTCTTT
d_gene: NA; v_gene: TRBV9; j_gene: TRBJ2-1; abundance: NA; CDR3aa: CASSVGLDPYNEQFF; CDR3nt: TGTGCCAGCAGCGTAGGTCTAGACCCTTACAATGAGCAGTTCTTC
d_gene: TRBD2; v_gene: TRBV18; j_gene: TRBJ2-3; abundance: NA; CDR3aa: CASSPLLAGVGDTQYF; CDR3nt: TGTGCCAGCTCACCACTCCTAGCGGGAGTGGGTGATACGCAGTATTTT
d_gene: NA; v_gene: TRBV5-4; j_gene: TRBJ2-1; abundance: NA; CDR3aa: CASSLRGSNEQFF; CDR3nt: TGTGCCAGCAGCTTGCGGGGGAGCAATGAGCAGTTCTTC
d_gene: TRBD1; v_gene: TRBV28; j_gene: TRBJ1-1; abundance: NA; CDR3aa: CATGTGGTEAFF; CDR3nt: TGTGCCACCGGGACAGGGGGCACTGAAGCTTTCTTT
d_gene: TRBD1; v_gene: TRBV28; j_gene: TRBJ1-4; abundance: NA; CDR3aa: CASSPPTGYEKLFF; CDR3nt: TGTGCCAGCAGTCCCCCGACAGGGTATGAAAAACTGTTTTTT
d_gene: NA; v_gene: TRBV2; j_gene: TRBJ1-6; abundance: NA; CDR3aa: CASTADNSPLHF; CDR3nt: TGTGCCAGCACGGCGGATAATTCACCCCTCCACTTT
d_gene: TRBD2; v_gene: TRBV11-3; j_gene: TRBJ2-1; abundance: NA; CDR3aa: CASSLERESGRFF; CDR3nt: TGTGCCAGCAGCTTAGAGCGGGAGTCTGGTCGGTTCTTC
d_gene: NA; v_gene: TRBV18; j_gene: TRBJ2-5; abundance: NA; CDR3aa: CASSPAGLETQYF; CDR3nt: TGTGCCAGCTCACCGGCAGGGTTAGAGACCCAGTACTTC
d_gene: TRBD1; v_gene: TRBV29-1; j_gene: TRBJ1-4; abundance: NA; CDR3aa: CSVSTRDRGYEKLFF; CDR3nt: TGCAGCGTATCCACCCGGGACAGGGGATATGAAAAACTGTTTTTT
d_gene: NA; v_gene: TRBV29-1; j_gene: TRBJ1-1; abundance: NA; CDR3aa: CSVVLNTEAFF; CDR3nt: TGCAGCGTTGTCTTGAACACTGAAGCTTTCTTT
d_gene: NA; v_gene: TRBV18; j_gene: TRBJ2-6; abundance: few; CDR3aa: CASSPSSTRSSGANVLTF; CDR3nt: TGTGCCAGCTCACCAAGCTCGACGCGAAGCTCTGGGGCCAACGTCCTGACTTTC
d_gene: TRBD1; v_gene: TRBV6-1; j_gene: TRBJ1-4; abundance: NA; CDR3aa: CASSEEGADEKLFF; CDR3nt: TGTGCCAGCAGTGAAGAGGGGGCTGATGAAAAACTGTTTTTT
d_gene: NA; v_gene: TRBV18; j_gene: TRBJ2-1; abundance: NA; CDR3aa: CASSPARVSLYNEQFF; CDR3nt: TGTGCCAGCTCACCTGCGCGGGTGTCCCTTTACAATGAGCAGTTCTTC
d_gene: NA; v_gene: TRBV5-6; j_gene: TRBJ2-1; abundance: NA; CDR3aa: CASSLWGPDNEQFF; CDR3nt: TGTGCCAGCAGCTTGTGGGGTCCTGACAATGAGCAGTTCTTC
d_gene: NA; v_gene: TRBV7-9; j_gene: TRBJ2-7; abundance: few; CDR3aa: CASTKFPDGSYEQYF; CDR3nt: TGTGCCAGCACCAAATTTCCGGACGGTTCCTACGAGCAGTACTTC
d_gene: TRBD2; v_gene: TRBV5-1; j_gene: TRBJ2-3; abundance: NA; CDR3aa: CASRDLAGTTDTQYF; CDR3nt: TGCGCCAGCAGAGACCTAGCGGGAACCACAGATACGCAGTATTTT
d_gene: TRBD2; v_gene: TRBV7-2; j_gene: TRBJ2-7; abundance: NA; CDR3aa: CASSFAAGASYEQYF; CDR3nt: TGTGCCAGCAGCTTCGCCGCGGGAGCTTCCTACGAGCAGTACTTC
d_gene: NA; v_gene: TRBV20-1; j_gene: TRBJ1-5; abundance: NA; CDR3aa: CSAAREGFQHF; CDR3nt: TGCAGTGCCGCACGAGAGGGATTCCAGCATTTT
d_gene: NA; v_gene: TRBV6-1; j_gene: TRBJ2-7; abundance: NA; CDR3aa: CASSELTKNYEQYF; CDR3nt: TGTGCCAGCAGTGAACTGACAAAGAACTACGAGCAGTACTTC
d_gene: NA; v_gene: TRBV4-1; j_gene: TRBJ2-7; abundance: NA; CDR3aa: CASSQDAGAVYEQYF; CDR3nt: TGCGCCAGCAGCCAAGATGCGGGGGCGGTGTACGAGCAGTACTTC
d_gene: NA; v_gene: TRBV28; j_gene: TRBJ2-7; abundance: NA; CDR3aa: CASILGTQPGEQYF; CDR3nt: TGTGCCAGCATCCTGGGGACTCAGCCGGGCGAGCAGTACTTC
d_gene: TRBD1; v_gene: TRBV7-3; j_gene: TRBJ1-3; abundance: NA; CDR3aa: CASSIGTGVGNTIYF; CDR3nt: TGTGCCAGCAGCATCGGGACAGGGGTCGGAAACACCATATATTTT
d_gene: NA; v_gene: TRBV6-6; j_gene: TRBJ1-1; abundance: NA; CDR3aa: CASVRQSNTEAFF; CDR3nt: TGTGCCAGCGTTAGGCAGTCGAACACTGAAGCTTTCTTT
d_gene: TRBD1; v_gene: TRBV11-3; j_gene: TRBJ2-2; abundance: NA; CDR3aa: CASSRQLSGGPRVGELFF; CDR3nt: TGTGCCAGCAGCCGACAGTTGTCAGGGGGCCCTAGGGTCGGGGAGCTGTTTTTT
d_gene: NA; v_gene: TRBV5-1; j_gene: TRBJ1-2; abundance: NA; CDR3aa: CASSWDPRAYGYTF; CDR3nt: TGCGCCAGCAGCTGGGACCCTAGAGCGTATGGCTACACCTTC
d_gene: NA; v_gene: TRBV19; j_gene: TRBJ2-7; abundance: NA; CDR3aa: CASSRSGTDTYEQYF; CDR3nt: TGTGCCAGTAGTCGCTCCGGGACGGACACTTACGAGCAGTACTTC
d_gene: NA; v_gene: TRBV6-1; j_gene: TRBJ2-7; abundance: NA; CDR3aa: CASSDFSGLYEQYF; CDR3nt: TGTGCCAGCAGTGATTTCAGTGGTCTCTACGAGCAGTACTTC
d_gene: NA; v_gene: TRBV4-1; j_gene: TRBJ1-1; abundance: NA; CDR3aa: CASSQRFWRVGTEAFF; CDR3nt: TGCGCCAGCAGCCAAAGGTTCTGGAGAGTGGGCACTGAAGCTTTCTTT
d_gene: NA; v_gene: TRBV11-1; j_gene: TRBJ1-1; abundance: medium-sized; CDR3aa: CASSKTENTEAFF; CDR3nt: TGTGCCAGCAGTAAGACCGAGAACACTGAAGCTTTCTTT
d_gene: TRBD1; v_gene: TRBV6-1; j_gene: TRBJ1-5; abundance: NA; CDR3aa: CASDADRGSQPQHF; CDR3nt: TGTGCCAGCGATGCGGACAGGGGAAGTCAGCCCCAGCATTTT
d_gene: NA; v_gene: TRBV6-1; j_gene: TRBJ2-2; abundance: NA; CDR3aa: CASSEVQVNTGELFF; CDR3nt: TGTGCCAGCAGTGAAGTACAGGTGAACACCGGGGAGCTGTTTTTT
d_gene: TRBD2; v_gene: TRBV12-5; j_gene: TRBJ2-7; abundance: NA; CDR3aa: CASGLGLAIGEQYF; CDR3nt: TGTGCTAGTGGACTTGGACTAGCGATAGGCGAGCAGTACTTC
d_gene: TRBD2; v_gene: TRBV10-3; j_gene: TRBJ2-7; abundance: NA; CDR3aa: CAIGGGLAGSYEQYF; CDR3nt: TGTGCCATCGGGGGGGGACTAGCGGGGTCCTACGAGCAGTACTTC
d_gene: NA; v_gene: TRBV7-3; j_gene: TRBJ1-1; abundance: NA; CDR3aa: CASNLSPGDEAFF; CDR3nt: TGTGCCAGCAACCTATCACCGGGCGATGAAGCTTTCTTT
d_gene: TRBD1; v_gene: TRBV11-3; j_gene: TRBJ1-2; abundance: once; CDR3aa: CASSSLTGVRYGYTF; CDR3nt: TGTGCCAGCAGCTCTCTAACAGGGGTACGATATGGCTACACCTTC
d_gene: NA; v_gene: TRBV9; j_gene: TRBJ2-1; abundance: NA; CDR3aa: CASSVGPDNEQFF; CDR3nt: TGTGCCAGCAGCGTCGGTCCAGATAATGAGCAGTTCTTC
d_gene: NA; v_gene: TRBV10-3; j_gene: TRBJ1-4; abundance: NA; CDR3aa: CAISEAPGAGEKLFF; CDR3nt: TGTGCCATCAGTGAGGCCCCAGGGGCCGGAGAAAAACTGTTTTTT
d_gene: NA; v_gene: TRBV2; j_gene: TRBJ1-6; abundance: once; CDR3aa: CASSGTQPPLHF; CDR3nt: TGTGCCAGCAGTGGGACCCAACCACCCCTCCACTTT
d_gene: NA; v_gene: TRBV11-2; j_gene: TRBJ2-3; abundance: NA; CDR3aa: CASSFQAESTDTQYF; CDR3nt: TGTGCCAGCAGCTTTCAAGCGGAGAGCACAGATACGCAGTATTTT
d_gene: TRBD1; v_gene: TRBV2; j_gene: TRBJ2-7; abundance: NA; CDR3aa: CASGSGTGIGEQYF; CDR3nt: TGTGCCAGCGGATCCGGGACAGGGATTGGCGAGCAGTACTTC
d_gene: NA; v_gene: TRBV2; j_gene: TRBJ1-1; abundance: NA; CDR3aa: CASSVQEANTEAFF; CDR3nt: TGTGCCAGCAGTGTTCAGGAGGCGAACACTGAAGCTTTCTTT